This T cell receptor beta chain comes out of a study of Tregs in tolerant kidney transplant recipients. Findings of the study overall: This study did not directly address biological reproducibility. Few patients were studied, so findings need validation in larger groups.

This clone was found a few times. The target antigen is unknown. CDR3 length equals 14 residues. Germline loops: CDR1 MNHEY, CDR2 SVGAGI. Trimming cost V 7 bases and J 7 bases; bases outside gene matches: 12. Generated by immunoSEQ multiplex PCR, the TCRdb table keeps only in-frame clones and is missing some. In the table there are roughly 250,000 clones, roughly four fifths of which are singletons. Thawed PBMCs were FACS-sorted into unstimulated CD4+CD25+CD127- regulatory T cells, CD4+CD25- non-regulatory cells, CD4 and CD8 cells. Sequenced input: CD4+ T cells from blood. This sequence originates from a human donor in good health. The chain employs TRBV6-5 and TRBJ1-1; 7 bases line up with TRBD1. CDR3 amino acids: CASIPHGSGGEAFF. CDR3 coding DNA: TGTGCCAGCATCCCACACGGGTCAGGGGGTGAAGCTTTCTTT.